These 27 T cell receptor beta chains came from one sample sequenced in a study of shared clonotypes between healthy human individuals. Naive CD8 isolation took CD45RO-negative cells positively selected for CCR7 and excluded terminally differentiated effector memory CD45RA+ cells. This table comes from immunoSEQ multiplex PCR, and its TCRdb copy is limited to in-frame clones, with some not included. The profile shows approximately 2,200,000 clones, more than 85% of them singletons. The specimen sequenced was naive CD8+ T cells from PBMCs. The receptors were sampled from a young man in good health. Some clones in this sample may be carry-over from other donors' samples.

The chain has TRBV27 and TRBJ2-1; 7 bases match TRBD1. The CDR3 has 15 residues. Germline assignment: CDR1 MNHEY and CDR2 SMNVEV (reference sequence). V dropped 6 bases and J dropped 7; count of bases not matched to a gene: 12. CDR3 region: CASREYASGGNEQFF. In DNA, the CDR3 is TGTGCCAGCAGAGAATACGCCTCAGGGGGTAATGAGCAGTTCTTC.

This chain joins TRBV29-1 and TRBJ1-1; no clear D. Per germline, CDR1 SQVTM and CDR2 ANQGSEA. Trimming pared 6 bases from V and 0 bases from J, leaving 17 bases between. The CDR3 consists of 15 residues. The CDR3 sequence: CSVQRTGKMNTEAFF. The CDR3 coding sequence is TGCAGCGTCCAACGGACGGGAAAAATGAACACTGAAGCTTTCTTT.

This chain links TRBV7-3 with TRBJ2-2; perhaps D is TRBD1 or TRBD2 (7 bases each). This CDR3 spans 17 amino acids. The germline V and J ends were trimmed by 5 bases and 5 bases, with 21 bases remaining between them. Germline CDR1 reads SGHTA; CDR2 reads FQGTGA. The CDR3 sequence: CASSPGGVTSPTGELFF. CDR3 nucleotides: TGTGCCAGCAGCCCAGGGGGGGTAACTAGCCCAACCGGGGAGCTGTTTTTT.

This chain connects TRBV7-9 to TRBJ2-1, with D possibly being TRBD1 (5 bases). The CDR3 totals 16 residues. Germline V gene lookup returns CDR1 SEHNR and CDR2 FQNEAQ (reference sequence). V lost 4 bases and J 8 bases, leaving 21 bases between the germline ends. The CDR3 DNA reads TGTGCCAGCAGCTACCTGGGGCTTAGGGTTGAGGATGAGCAGTTCTTC. Protein sequence: CASSYLGLRVEDEQFF.

J is TRBJ1-1 and V is TRBV10-1; D perhaps matches TRBD1 (5 bases). The CDR3 is made up of 13 amino acids. The ends were cut back, 6 bases at V and 0 bases at J, with 8 bases in the middle. Per germline, CDR1 WNHNN and CDR2 SYGVQD (reference sequence). The CDR3 bases are TGCGCCAGCAGCGGGACTTTGAACACTGAAGCTTTCTTT. It is translated as CASSGTLNTEAFF.

DNA of the CDR3: TGTGCCAGCAGCTTACTACAGGGTGTAACTGAAGCTTTCTTT. It yields the protein CASSLLQGVTEAFF. This chain uses TRBV5-5 with TRBJ1-1; D possibly corresponds to TRBD1 (6 bases). V lost 2 bases and J lost 5, with 13 bases in between. This CDR3 spans 14 amino acids. Germline CDR1 reads SGHKS; CDR2 reads YYEKEE (reference sequence).

The V and J genes are TRBV11-2 and TRBJ2-5, with a possible D match to TRBD2 (6 bases). Germline loops: CDR1 SGHAT, CDR2 FQNNGV. The CDR3 runs 16 residues. CDR3 DNA: TGTGCAAGTCGAGACCGGGGACTCAAGGGAGGAGAGACCCAGTACTTC. Translating gives CASRDRGLKGGETQYF.

The chain couples TRBV11-2 to TRBJ2-7; D might be TRBD1 or TRBD2, each matching 6 bases. The germline CDR1 and CDR2 sequences are SGHAT and FQNNGV. The CDR3 spans 14 residues. V was pared by 3 bases and J by 7 bases, with 16 bases between. CDR3 region: CASSFRRGPGEQYF. CDR3 DNA: TGTGCCAGCAGCTTCCGTCGGGGGCCAGGGGAGCAGTACTTC.

The chain carries TRBV5-6 and TRBJ2-7; D may be TRBD2 (6 bases). This CDR3 region has 13 residues. Germline loops: CDR1 SGHDT, CDR2 YYEEEE. V was trimmed by 7 bases and J by 1 base, leaving 12 bases between them. The CDR3 sequence: CASRGGSSYEQYF. CDR3 coding DNA: TGTGCCAGCCGCGGAGGGTCTTCCTACGAGCAGTACTTC.

The genes are TRBV6-5 and TRBJ2-7; 7 bases fit TRBD2. V trimming: 2 bases; J trimming: 5 bases; junction bases outside the gene matches: 9. CDR1 and CDR2 from the germline V gene are MNHEY and SVGAGI. The CDR3 extends over 15 amino acids. CDR3 region: CASSYAAARGDEQYF. CDR3 DNA: TGTGCCAGCAGTTACGCAGCGGCCCGGGGGGACGAGCAGTACTTC.

The genes are TRBV4-3 and TRBJ2-1; D remains unclear. Germline CDR1 reads LGHNA; CDR2 reads YSLEER. The CDR3 is 12 residues long. The V and J ends lost 0 bases and 8 bases respectively, with 5 bases between them. The CDR3 nucleotides are TGCGCCAGCAGCCAAGATCGGCATGAGCAGTTCTTC. It translates to CASSQDRHEQFF.

This clone was detected once. The gene calls are TRBV5-5 and TRBJ1-1; TRBD1 is a possible D gene (5 bases). Per the germline V gene, CDR1 is SGHKS and CDR2 is YYEKEE (reference sequence). Trimming removed 1 base from V and 1 base from J, with 11 bases in between. This CDR3 spans 15 amino acids. The CDR3 nucleotides are TGTGCCAGCAGCTTGAGCGGCAGGGCGAACACTGAAGCTTTCTTT. Its translation: CASSLSGRANTEAFF.

The chain is built from TRBV5-6 and TRBJ2-1; D is uncertain. The germline V and J ends were trimmed by 0 bases and 10 bases, with 20 bases remaining between them. This CDR3 spans 16 amino acids. The germline CDR1 and CDR2 sequences are SGHDT and YYEEEE. CDR3 nucleotide sequence: TGTGCCAGCAGCTTGGCCGGCGATACAACTAAGGTCGAGCAGTTCTTC. Protein product: CASSLAGDTTKVEQFF. The whole variable domain, remainder taken from reference TRBV5-6 and TRBJ2-1, is DAGVTQSPTHLIKTRGQQVTLRCSPKSGHDTVSWYQQALGQGPQFIFQYYEEEERQRGNFPDRFSGHQFPNYSSELNVNALLLGDSALYLCASSLAGDTTKVEQFFGPGTRLTVL.

The gene calls are TRBV7-2 and TRBJ2-7; no clear D. The CDR3 runs to 13 residues. The germline V gene has CDR1 SGHTA and CDR2 FQGNSA. V dropped 5 bases and J dropped 5 bases, with 13 bases sitting between them. The CDR3 sequence: CASSLLLRDEQYF. The CDR3 DNA reads TGTGCCAGCAGCCTCCTACTTCGTGACGAGCAGTACTTC.

Concerning this clone: Other nucleotide sequences in the sample specify the same CDR3. This sequence joins TRBV30 and TRBJ1-1; D gene ambiguous. CDR1 is GTSNPN and CDR2 is SVGIG in the germline V gene (reference sequence). The V gene lost 3 bases and the J gene lost 2 bases, with 4 bases spanning the gap. This CDR3 is built from 11 residues. The CDR3 loop is CAWSLNTEAFF. The CDR3 coding sequence is TGTGCCTGGAGCCTTAACACTGAAGCTTTCTTT.

The V gene is TRBV5-1, the J gene TRBJ2-3; no definite D call. The CDR3 is made up of 16 amino acids. Germline V gene lookup returns CDR1 SGHRS and CDR2 YFSETQ. The V gene lost 4 bases and the J gene lost 5 bases, with 20 bases spanning the gap. The CDR3 loop reads CASSPERLGGIDTQYF. The CDR3 region has the DNA TGCGCCAGCAGCCCCGAACGTCTGGGTGGAATAGATACGCAGTATTTT.

This chain uses TRBV2 with TRBJ2-2; 8 bases align to TRBD2. In germline, CDR1 is SNHLY, CDR2 FYNNEI. V trimming: 3 bases; J trimming: 5 bases; junction bases outside the gene matches: 5. The CDR3 totals 15 residues. The chain's CDR3 is CASSDTGGGTGELFF. The CDR3 bases are TGTGCCAGCAGTGATACGGGAGGGGGAACCGGGGAGCTGTTTTTT.

The chain couples TRBV27 to TRBJ2-6; possible D gene TRBD2, 6 bases. The V end lost 4 bases, the J end lost 2 bases, and 12 bases lay between the germline ends. The CDR3 has 16 residues. Germline V gene sequence: CDR1 MNHEY, CDR2 SMNVEV (reference sequence). CDR3 loop: CASSWRGWAGANVLTF. CDR3 nucleotides: TGTGCCAGCAGTTGGAGGGGTTGGGCTGGGGCCAACGTCCTGACTTTC.

CDR3 nucleotides: TGTGCCAGCAACAGGGCGGGGGGCTACAATGAGCAGTTCTTC. The encoded protein is CASNRAGGYNEQFF. V gene TRBV27 combines with J gene TRBJ2-1; 8 bases match TRBD2. Germline-derived CDR1 and CDR2 are MNHEY and SMNVEV (reference sequence). The CDR3 spans 14 residues. V was clipped by 7 bases and J by 3 bases; unmatched bases: 5.

This clone was seen a few times. This chain links TRBV28 with TRBJ1-5; 8 bases line up with TRBD1. Unmatched junction bases numbered 6, after V lost 7 bases and J lost 4 bases. The length of the CDR3 is 14 residues. Germline V gene data show CDR1 as MDHEN and CDR2 as SYDVKM. CDR3: CASTLDRDNQPQHF. The CDR3 coding sequence is TGTGCCAGCACCCTGGACAGGGATAATCAGCCCCAGCATTTT. The variable domain in full, completed from reference TRBV28 and TRBJ1-5, reads DVKVTQSSRYLVKRTGEKVFLECVQDMDHENMFWYRQDPGLGLRLIYFSYDVKMKEKGDIPEGYSVSREKKERFSLILESASTNQTSMYLCASTLDRDNQPQHFGDGTRLSIL.

V and J are TRBV28 and TRBJ1-5; TRBD1 aligns across 9 bases. The CDR3 runs 15 residues. V dropped 5 bases and J dropped 5; count of bases not matched to a gene: 7. CDR1 and CDR2 from the germline V gene are MDHEN and SYDVKM. The CDR3 region is CASSTGTGRDQPQHF. The CDR3, as DNA: TGTGCCAGCAGTACCGGGACAGGGAGAGATCAGCCCCAGCATTTT.

This rearrangement joins TRBV5-1 to TRBJ2-1, with D perhaps given as TRBD1 or TRBD2 (6 bases each). Germline V lookup: CDR1 SGHRS, CDR2 YFSETQ. This CDR3 comprises 14 residues. Between the trimmed V and J ends, which lost 0 bases and 8 bases, there was a span of 12 bases. Here the CDR3 reads CASSLVPGADEQFF. CDR3 DNA sequence: TGCGCCAGCAGCTTGGTGCCGGGGGCGGATGAGCAGTTCTTC.

This rearrangement joins TRBV5-6 to TRBJ1-1, with D uncertain. V lost 1 base to trimming and J lost 10 bases, with 14 bases between them. The CDR3 has 13 amino acids. Germline V gene sequence: CDR1 SGHDT, CDR2 YYEEEE. CDR3 sequence reads: CASSLISPGRAFF. The CDR3 region has the DNA TGTGCCAGCAGCTTGATAAGCCCGGGGAGAGCTTTCTTT.

The CDR3 DNA reads TGTGCCAGCAGCGCGGCCTCGACAGGGCCCGAGCAGTACTTC. Amino acids: CASSAASTGPEQYF. The chain links TRBV9 to TRBJ2-7; TRBD1 aligns across 7 bases. CDR1 and CDR2 (germline): SGDLS, YYNGEE. CDR3 length equals 14 residues. The V segment lost 3 bases and the J segment 6 bases; nucleotides outside the gene matches: 9.

The chain uses TRBV11-3 and TRBJ2-1; 10 bases are a match to TRBD2. The germline V gene encodes CDR1 SGHNT and CDR2 YENEEA. The CDR3 has 16 residues. V trimming: 5 bases; J trimming: 5 bases; junction bases outside the gene matches: 9. The CDR3 nucleotides are TGTGCCAGCAGCGCGGGTCGTAGCGGGGGGAACAATGAGCAGTTCTTC. Residues: CASSAGRSGGNNEQFF.

This sequence joins TRBV4-1 and TRBJ1-1; D call uncertain. Trimming left V 5 bases short and J 0 bases short, with 7 bases between. The CDR3 runs 13 residues. Germline CDR1 MGHRA, CDR2 YSYEKL. The CDR3 DNA is TGCGCCAGCAGCGCACATATGAACACTGAAGCTTTCTTT. Translated, it gives CASSAHMNTEAFF.

The chain is built from TRBV7-8 and TRBJ1-5; D is ambiguous. CDR3 length equals 17 residues. Germline V gene data show CDR1 as SGHVS and CDR2 as FQNEAQ. V lost 2 bases to trimming and J lost 4 bases, with 18 bases between them. The CDR3 DNA sequence: TGTGCCAGCAGCTTATTTCCGGAGGGCGCGTTTAATCAGCCCCAGCATTTT. Translating gives CASSLFPEGAFNQPQHF.